Each of the 7 T cell receptor beta chains below was sequenced from the same sample in a study of blood T cell repertoires in COVID-19 (dated by TCRdb to between 2020 and 2021). Libraries were made using the immunoSEQ multiplex PCR assay. TCRdb limited this immuneACCESS table to in-frame rearrangements with V and J called. A share of clones is missing; checked studies link under half to unresolved V genes, and the rest is unexplained. The sample table lists about 260,000 clones, approximately 89% of them with a count of one. About 2.5% of the sample is held by the ten biggest clonotypes. The source material was peripheral blood. The receptors originated from a woman in her forties or fifties with acute or convalescent COVID-19.

This chain uses TRBV19 with TRBJ1-3; unclear D gene. The V gene's germline CDR1 is LNHDA and CDR2 SQIVND (reference sequence). CDR3 length equals 12 residues. V gave up 3 bases and J gave up 4 bases, with 4 bases separating them. CDR3 loop: CASSMAGNTIYF. The CDR3 DNA follows: TGTGCCAGTAGTATGGCCGGAAACACCATATATTTT.

The rearrangement links TRBV5-1 to TRBJ2-5; tentatively, D is TRBD2 (5 bases). CDR3 length: 13 residues. From germline, CDR1 is SGHRS and CDR2 YFSETQ. The ends were cut back, 8 bases at V and 3 bases at J, with 14 bases in the middle. As DNA, the CDR3 is TGCGCCAGTGCACCGGGAACCGAAGAGACCCAGTACTTC. Protein product: CASAPGTEETQYF.

The chain uses TRBV6-1 and TRBJ2-7; TRBD2 matches 9 bases. The CDR3 is made up of 17 amino acids. Trimming took 2 bases from V and 2 from J; bases not matched to a gene: 10. The germline gives CDR1 MNHNS, CDR2 SASEGT. The CDR3 sequence is CASSEIGLASLTYEQYF. DNA for the CDR3: TGTGCCAGCAGTGAAATCGGACTAGCGTCCCTGACCTACGAGCAGTACTTC.

The chain employs TRBV14 and TRBJ2-1; 7 bases fit TRBD2. Germline CDR1 and CDR2: SGHDN and FVKESK. V gave up 4 bases and J gave up 10 bases; unmatched junction bases: 7. The CDR3 runs 13 residues. CDR3 sequence (DNA): TGTGCCAGCAGCCCACGACTAGCCGGAGAGCAGTTCTTC. It is translated as CASSPRLAGEQFF. The variable domain in full, with the rest retrieved from reference TRBV14 and TRBJ2-1, is EAGVTQFPSHSVIEKGQTVTLRCDPISGHDNLYWYRRVMGKEIKFLLHFVKESKQDESGMPNNRFLAERTGGTYSTLKVQPAELEDSGVYFCASSPRLAGEQFFGPGTRLTVL.

This clone has a single count. The rearrangement links TRBV7-7 to TRBJ2-5, with 8 nucleotides matching TRBD2. Per the germline V gene, CDR1 is SSHAT and CDR2 is FNYEAQ (reference sequence). The V gene end was trimmed by 6 bases and the J gene end by 4 bases; junction bases not matched to a gene: 13. The CDR3 extends over 16 amino acids. CDR3 protein: CASSPGVAGNPETQYF. The DNA for the CDR3 is TGTGCCAGCAGTCCGGGCGTAGCGGGGAACCCAGAGACCCAGTACTTC.

The V call is TRBV6-6, the J call TRBJ2-5; no definite D call. Trimming removed 2 bases from V and 4 bases from J, with 11 bases in between. Germline V gene sequence: CDR1 MNHNY, CDR2 SVGAGI (reference sequence). This CDR3 comprises 14 residues. This CDR3 is CASSYVTERETQYF. The CDR3 DNA follows: TGTGCCAGCAGTTACGTCACAGAACGAGAGACCCAGTACTTC.

The V and J genes are TRBV7-9 and TRBJ1-1; 11 bases fit TRBD1. Trimming removed 5 bases from V and 6 bases from J; junction bases left unmatched: 14. The CDR3 has 17 residues. Germline CDR1 SEHNR, CDR2 FQNEAQ (reference sequence). The CDR3 here is CASSRRSLGQGDAEAFF. As DNA, the CDR3 is TGTGCCAGCAGCCGACGTTCTTTGGGACAGGGGGACGCTGAAGCTTTCTTT. Drawing the rest from reference TRBV7-9 and TRBJ1-1, the complete variable domain is DTGVSQNPRHKITKRGQNVTFRCDPISEHNRLYWYRQTLGQGPEFLTYFQNEAQLEKSRLLSDRFSAERPKGSFSTLEIQRTEQGDSAMYLCASSRRSLGQGDAEAFFGQGTRLTVV.